Sequencing of this T cell receptor (beta chain) was carried out in a study of somatic mutations in cytotoxic T cells in rheumatoid arthritis (dated by TCRdb to 2016 to 2017). About the investigation overall: Right after diagnosis and prior to the start of any treatment, around 28 ml EDTA of peripheral blood was drawn from patients. Whether expanded CD8+ T-cell clones in untreated, newly diagnosed rheumatoid arthritis carry somatic mutations was the study question, and clonality was characterized with TCRB deep sequencing. Sorted V beta1+ cells also underwent TCRB sequencing, and some V beta antibody-stained T-cell populations were flow-sorted at nearly 100% purity on a FACSAria II or Sony SH800. TCRB deep sequencing was performed for under 75 rheumatoid arthritis patients and 20 healthy controls. Patients and controls did not essentially differ in median age, which was nearly identical between the groups.

On an AutoMACS, CD4+ and CD8+ cells were isolated via positive magnetic bead selection, and their purity was verified by flow cytometry. Initial screening for clonal expansions relied on flow cytometry with a TCR V beta antibody panel, after which sorted CD8+ fractions underwent TCRB deep sequencing for characterization. Peripheral blood mononuclear cells were obtained using density gradient separation with Ficoll-Paque PLUS. Nucleospin Tissue or Tissue XS kits were used to extract DNA from CD4-enriched, CD8-enriched or PBMC samples, and a Qubit 2.0 fluorometer was used for quantification. Trimming costs V 4 bases and J 6 bases, and their ends lie 7 bases apart. Spanning cysteine to phenylalanine, the CDR3 consists of 10 amino acids. The kept DNA is CDR3 alone, 30 bases in frame from the first base. The germline V gene encodes CDR1 DFQATT and CDR2 SNEGSKA (reference sequence). Comments on this clone: The antigen it recognizes is unknown. There are no base qualities to consult, and no much larger clone falls within one base.

TCRB CDR3 sequencing used the immunoSEQ assay on genomic DNA. The paper's processing steps were these. Only a few patient CD8+ clones larger than 1% matched published virus-specific TCRB sequences when compared against them. Only productive TCRB rearrangements were included in the analyses. Defining a clone by its unique TCRB CDR3 sequence, the study calculated clonality as a productive clonality index derived from Shannon entropy. The template counts of each clone relative to the total templates per sample were used to calculate repertoire overlap between two samples. V-gene usage measured by flow cytometry correlated with TCRB sequencing V-gene usage, with a Spearman r of roughly 0.64. As stored in TCRdb, this immuneACCESS dataset retains in-frame rearrangements with V and J assigned. A fraction of the clones does not appear; measured against another copy, unresolved V genes explain less than half of the discrepancy, and the remainder lacks a known reason. V, J and clone size are taken as reported in that table, and D and trimming were inferred from the DNA itself. This sample gives under 35,000 clones in total; roughly 86% of them show up just once. Jointly, the top ten make up 7.5% to 9.5% of the sample.

Results and caveats for the whole study, not just this receptor: CD8+ clonality increased with age in patients (Spearman r of about 0.49) but not in healthy controls. The largest CD8+ clone made up more than 20% of CD8+ cells in about an eighth of the roughly 60 patients, and blood and synovial fluid shared several identical CD8+ TCRB sequences. The slight TRBV07 underrepresentation in patients was not adjusted for multiple comparisons. It was unknown which antigens the expanded CD8+ clones targeted, and their absence from virus-specific databases did not exclude viral specificity. CD8+ T-cell clonality did not differ significantly between rheumatoid arthritis patients and age-matched healthy controls.

Here the chain combines TRBV20-1 and TRBJ2-7, with the identity of the D gene unclear. The clonotype comes from an adult with rheumatoid arthritis. The sample was CD8+ T cells sorted from blood. The CDR3 reads CSAIGVEQYF. Read as DNA, the sequence is TGCAGTGCTATTGGAGTCGAGCAGTACTTC.